This T cell receptor beta chain derives from a study of vaccination and CD4 T cells after COVID-19. Study results and limitations: Post-vaccination, and not before, a median roughly 90% of reactive clones appeared in convalescent patients.

The Oncomine TCR Beta short-read assay sequenced DNA from cultured CD4+ T cells. The source of extracted genomic DNA was cultured CD4+ T cells. One entry per CDR3 protein, called by TCRdb with MiXCR from the PCR reads. The repertoire consists of just over 15,000 distinct CDR3 sequences, with around half occurring once and the leading ten covering around 16%. This clonotype was found a few times. As yet, its antigen is unknown. The treatment denotes: approximately nine-day PBMC culture with coronavirus spike peptide pools or control peptides (ViraFEST assay). From germline, CDR1 is MNHNS and CDR2 SASEGT. The V end was cut by 2 bases, the J end by 4 bases, with 10 bases between. CDR3 length equals 14 residues.

The chain joins TRBV6-1 to TRBJ2-3; perhaps TRBD2 as D (6 bases). The sample was CD4+ T cells from blood, cultured in vitro, taken before SARS-CoV-2 vaccination. The clonotype originates from a human donor who had recovered from COVID-19. The chain's CDR3 is CASSERRVPDTQYF. The CDR3 nucleotides are TGTGCCAGCAGTGAAAGGAGGGTTCCAGATACGCAGTATTTT.